A single sample gave rise to the 24 T cell receptor beta chains below, sequenced in a study of PD-1 blockade in classical Hodgkin lymphoma (TCRdb year 2020). Interpreted using the paper, the time point label stands for: newly diagnosed, previously untreated cHL patient sample. A Miltenyi CD4+ T cell isolation kit was used for magnetic negative selection to purify CD4+ T cells from thawed PBMCs. The library was made by the immunoSEQ multiplex PCR assay. TCRdb carries this immuneACCESS record with in-frame sequences only. Its versions omit some clonotypes, under half of them owing to an unresolved V gene in the studies checked, with the rest unexplained. The sample table shows 15,000 to 17,000 clones, and 85% to 90% are seen once. Clones ranked in the top ten supply around 0.8% of the sample. Material: CD4+ T cells from blood. The origin of the receptors is a human donor with classical Hodgkin lymphoma.

This sequence joins TRBV27 and TRBJ2-3; 7 nucleotides agree with TRBD1. Trimming took 2 bases from V and 2 from J; bases not matched to a gene: 7. The CDR3 has 16 residues. Germline CDR1 reads MNHEY; CDR2 reads SMNVEV (reference sequence). The CDR3 loop reads CASSLRDSINTDTQYF. In DNA, the CDR3 is TGTGCCAGCAGTTTAAGGGACAGTATTAACACAGATACGCAGTATTTT.

V usage is TRBV18 and J usage is TRBJ2-1, with TRBD1 identical over 8 bases. With V trimmed by 2 bases and J by 4 bases, 1 base remained unmatched. CDR3 length equals 14 residues. Germline V gene lookup returns CDR1 KGHSH and CDR2 LQKENI. The CDR3 DNA reads TGTGCCAGCTCACCAACAGGGGGGTACAATGAGCAGTTCTTC. Amino acids: CASSPTGGYNEQFF.

The chain recombines TRBV27 with TRBJ2-3; TRBD2 agrees at 10 bases. The CDR3 is 16 residues long. Germline V gene data show CDR1 as MNHEY and CDR2 as SMNVEV (reference sequence). V dropped 5 bases and J dropped 2; count of bases not matched to a gene: 7. As DNA, the CDR3 is TGTGCCAGCAGTCCTTACAGCGGGAGGGCCACAGATACGCAGTATTTT. Translation: CASSPYSGRATDTQYF.

This chain connects TRBV7-9 to TRBJ2-1; no clear D. V lost 2 bases to trimming and J lost 10 bases, with 9 bases between them. Germline V gives CDR1 SEHNR, CDR2 FQNEAQ (reference sequence). The CDR3 is 12 amino acids. CDR3 bases: TGTGCCAGCAGCTTAAAAGAAAGAGAGCAGTTCTTC. Translation: CASSLKEREQFF.

The count of this clone is one. The chain couples TRBV10-3 to TRBJ2-7, with D perhaps given as TRBD1 or TRBD2 (5 bases each). Germline V gene sequence: CDR1 ENHRY, CDR2 SYGVKD. The CDR3 has 15 amino acids. V lost 2 bases to trimming and J lost 0 bases, with 11 bases between them. CDR3 amino acids: CAISEQDGASYEQYF. For the CDR3, the DNA is TGTGCCATCAGTGAGCAGGACGGGGCCTCCTACGAGCAGTACTTC.

This rearrangement joins TRBV4-3 to TRBJ1-2; D possibly corresponds to TRBD1 (6 bases). Per the germline V gene, CDR1 is LGHNA and CDR2 is YSLEER. Trimming left V 4 bases short and J 7 bases short, with 13 bases between. This CDR3 has 13 residues. The CDR3 is CASSLDGGRGYTF. The CDR3 DNA sequence: TGCGCCAGCAGCCTAGACGGGGGCCGTGGCTACACCTTC.

The chain's CDR3 is CASRGTGGGYTF. The CDR3 nucleotides read TGTGCCAGCAGGGGGACTGGGGGCGGCTACACCTTC. The chain couples TRBV2 to TRBJ1-2, with D perhaps TRBD1 (6 bases). Germline CDR1 reads SNHLY; CDR2 reads FYNNEI. V was clipped by 6 bases and J by 8 bases, with 13 bases between them. The CDR3 covers 12 residues. The full variable domain, its missing parts supplied by reference TRBV2 and TRBJ1-2, is EPEVTQTPSHQVTQMGQEVILRCVPISNHLYFYWYRQILGQKVEFLVSFYNNEISEKSEIFDDQFSVERPDGSNFTLKIRSTKLEDSAMYFCASRGTGGGYTFGSGTRLTVV.

This clone was seen a single time. This chain links TRBV29-1 with TRBJ2-1; no firm D call. The CDR3 consists of 13 residues. Germline assignment: CDR1 SQVTM and CDR2 ANQGSEA. Trimming removed 7 bases from V and 5 bases from J, with 15 bases in between. The CDR3 bases are TGCAGCGCCTTGAGTAGCCACGACAATGAGCAGTTCTTC. It encodes CSALSSHDNEQFF.

The chain joins TRBV16 to TRBJ1-4; TRBD1 matches 8 bases. Germline loops: CDR1 KGHSY, CDR2 FQNENV. J lost 8 bases, V lost 5 bases, and 7 bases had no gene match. This CDR3 is 14 amino acids long. CDR3 DNA sequence: TGTGCCAGCAGCTATGACAGGGGAGGAGAAAAACTGTTTTTT. This codes for CASSYDRGGEKLFF.

The chain links TRBV9 to TRBJ2-2, with 7 bases aligning to TRBD1. The germline V gene has CDR1 SGDLS and CDR2 YYNGEE. The V gene end was trimmed by 0 bases and the J gene end by 3 bases; junction bases not matched to a gene: 8. The CDR3 runs to 17 residues. CDR3 in amino acids: CASSVARQGDYTGELFF. The CDR3 DNA reads TGTGCCAGCAGCGTAGCCCGACAGGGTGATTACACCGGGGAGCTGTTTTTT.

V gene TRBV19 combines with J gene TRBJ1-5, with 9 nucleotides matching TRBD1. The germline CDR1 and CDR2 sequences are LNHDA and SQIVND (reference sequence). Trimming took 2 bases from V and 3 from J; bases not matched to a gene: 11. The CDR3 is 18 residues long. Here the CDR3 DNA reads TGTGCCAGTAGTATACTCCCCCCCGGGACAGGGACCAATCAGCCCCAGCATTTT. Translated, it gives CASSILPPGTGTNQPQHF.

This clone appeared once. The V and J genes are TRBV5-1 and TRBJ2-3; 9 bases are shared with TRBD2. V shed 0 bases and J 5 bases; nucleotides not matched to a gene: 4. This CDR3 is built from 15 residues. CDR1 is SGHRS, CDR2 YFSETQ, per germline. CDR3 nucleotide sequence: TGCGCCAGCAGCTTGGCCGGTAGCGGGAGAGATACGCAGTATTTT. Translating it yields CASSLAGSGRDTQYF.

The chain employs TRBV5-1 and TRBJ2-3, with 13 bases matching TRBD2. The CDR3 has 15 amino acids. The germline CDR1 and CDR2 sequences are SGHRS and YFSETQ. V lost 4 bases, J lost 5 bases, and 4 bases stayed unmatched. The CDR3 protein is CASSQRTSGGDTQYF. CDR3 nucleotides: TGCGCCAGCAGCCAGCGGACTAGCGGGGGAGATACGCAGTATTTT. Filled out from reference TRBV5-1 and TRBJ2-3, the complete variable domain reads KAGVTQTPRYLIKTRGQQVTLSCSPISGHRSVSWYQQTPGQGLQFLFEYFSETQRNKGNFPGRFSGRQFSNSRSEMNVSTLELGDSALYLCASSQRTSGGDTQYFGPGTRLTVL.

The chain is built from TRBV5-6 and TRBJ1-2; 7 nucleotides match TRBD1. The CDR3 is 14 amino acids. V was pared by 4 bases and J by 2 bases, with 5 bases of the junction left unmatched. Germline assignment: CDR1 SGHDT and CDR2 YYEEEE. The CDR3 loop reads CASSVGQVNYGYTF. CDR3 in DNA: TGTGCCAGCAGCGTAGGACAGGTCAACTATGGCTACACCTTC.

The chain joins TRBV28 to TRBJ2-3; the D gene could be TRBD1 or TRBD2 (6 bases each). Germline V gene sequence: CDR1 MDHEN, CDR2 SYDVKM. The CDR3 spans 15 residues. Deletions cut 5 bases from V and 1 base from J, with 13 bases between. In DNA, the CDR3 is TGTGCCAGCAGTCTAGGGGGGCCGCGCACAGATACGCAGTATTTT. Protein sequence: CASSLGGPRTDTQYF.

The V call is TRBV4-2, the J call TRBJ1-2; TRBD1 matches at 9 bases. Germline CDR1 and CDR2: LGHNA and YNFKEQ. The CDR3 is made up of 15 amino acids. The V segment lost 5 bases and the J segment 5 bases; nucleotides outside the gene matches: 9. As DNA, the CDR3 is TGTGCCAGCAGCTCGATAGGGACAGGGAGGTATGGCTACACCTTC. The encoded protein is CASSSIGTGRYGYTF.

The chain links TRBV9 to TRBJ1-5, with D unresolved. The CDR3 extends over 14 amino acids. V dropped 0 bases and J dropped 7 bases, with 11 bases sitting between them. CDR1 is SGDLS and CDR2 is YYNGEE in the germline V gene. The CDR3, as DNA: TGTGCCAGCAGCGTAGACGGAGGTAGGCAGCCCCAGCATTTT. This translates into CASSVDGGRQPQHF.

The chain couples TRBV28 to TRBJ2-7, with unresolved D. The germline CDR1 and CDR2 sequences are MDHEN and SYDVKM. This CDR3 contains 13 residues. Trimming removed 6 bases from V and 2 bases from J, with 11 bases in between. In DNA, the CDR3 is TGTGCCAGCAGCAAGGTTGGCCCCTACGAGCAGTACTTC. Its protein is CASSKVGPYEQYF.

This clone was counted once. The chain employs TRBV10-1 and TRBJ2-3; 10 bases map to TRBD1. The ends lost 6 bases at V and 3 bases at J; junction bases unmatched: 3. This CDR3 region has 14 residues. CDR1 is WNHNN, CDR2 SYGVQD, per germline (reference sequence). The CDR3 coding sequence is TGCGCCAGCAGCAGGGGACAGGGGACAGATACGCAGTATTTT. Translation gives CASSRGQGTDTQYF.

The chain has TRBV5-5 and TRBJ2-5, with TRBD1 matching over 9 bases. J was trimmed by 2 bases and V by 0 bases; bases with no gene match: 5. CDR1 is SGHKS and CDR2 is YYEKEE in the germline V gene (reference sequence). The CDR3 contains 16 residues. The CDR3 DNA follows: TGTGCCAGCAGCTTGGCCCTGACAGGGGGGCAAGAGACCCAGTACTTC. This translates into CASSLALTGGQETQYF.

A single count supports this clone. The genes are TRBV7-2 and TRBJ2-3; 8 bases line up with TRBD2. V gave up 4 bases and J gave up 3 bases; unmatched junction bases: 9. Germline V gene data show CDR1 as SGHTA and CDR2 as FQGNSA. This CDR3 has 16 amino acids. The CDR3 nucleotides read TGTGCCAGCAGCTCCCAGTGGGGCGGGAGGACAGATACGCAGTATTTT. Translation: CASSSQWGGRTDTQYF.

The chain employs TRBV27 and TRBJ2-3, with a weak D call TRBD2 (5 bases). The germline gives CDR1 MNHEY, CDR2 SMNVEV (reference sequence). The CDR3 is 14 residues long. V dropped 4 bases and J dropped 0 bases, with 8 bases sitting between them. CDR3 protein: CASSSGLSTDTQYF. The CDR3 DNA follows: TGTGCCAGCAGTTCGGGGTTAAGCACAGATACGCAGTATTTT.

The chain is built from TRBV7-2 and TRBJ1-5; D not certain. V dropped 5 bases and J dropped 3 bases, with 8 bases sitting between them. The germline V gene encodes CDR1 SGHTA and CDR2 FQGNSA. This CDR3 is 13 amino acids long. The CDR3 protein is CASSPNANQPQHF. The CDR3, as DNA: TGTGCCAGCAGCCCCAACGCCAATCAGCCCCAGCATTTT.

This clone was detected a few times. The chain's CDR3 is CSVKNGVTNNEKLFF. For the CDR3, the DNA is TGCAGCGTAAAGAACGGGGTTACAAACAATGAAAAACTGTTTTTT. This sequence joins TRBV29-1 and TRBJ1-4; D uncertain. Germline CDR1 reads SQVTM; CDR2 reads ANQGSEA. Trimming left V 6 bases short and J 5 bases short, with 19 bases between. CDR3 size: 15 residues.